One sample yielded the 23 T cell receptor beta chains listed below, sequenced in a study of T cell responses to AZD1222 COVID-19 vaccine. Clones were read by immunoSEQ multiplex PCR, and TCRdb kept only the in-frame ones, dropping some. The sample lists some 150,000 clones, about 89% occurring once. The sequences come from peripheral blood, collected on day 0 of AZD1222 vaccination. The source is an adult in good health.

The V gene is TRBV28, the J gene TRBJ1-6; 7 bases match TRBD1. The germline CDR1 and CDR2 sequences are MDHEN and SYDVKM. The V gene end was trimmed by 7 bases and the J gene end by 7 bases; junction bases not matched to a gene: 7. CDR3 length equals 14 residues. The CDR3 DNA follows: TGTGCCAGCATCGAAACAGGGGCCAATTCACCCCTCCACTTT. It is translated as CASIETGANSPLHF.

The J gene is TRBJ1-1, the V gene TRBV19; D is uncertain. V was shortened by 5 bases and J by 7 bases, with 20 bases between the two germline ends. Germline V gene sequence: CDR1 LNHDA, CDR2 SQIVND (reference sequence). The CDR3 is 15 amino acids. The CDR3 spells CASSLSRVAGGEAFF. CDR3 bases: TGTGCCAGTAGTCTAAGCCGGGTCGCCGGCGGTGAAGCTTTCTTT.

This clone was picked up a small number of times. CDR3 loop: CASRSAGGNEQYF. The DNA for the CDR3 is TGCGCCAGCAGGTCCGCGGGAGGAAACGAGCAGTACTTC. The chain has TRBV5-1 and TRBJ2-7; TRBD2 aligns across 8 bases. Looked up from germline, CDR1 is SGHRS and CDR2 is YFSETQ. Unmatched junction bases numbered 6, after V lost 5 bases and J lost 5 bases. CDR3 length equals 13 residues. The whole variable domain, remainder taken from reference TRBV5-1 and TRBJ2-7, is KAGVTQTPRYLIKTRGQQVTLSCSPISGHRSVSWYQQTPGQGLQFLFEYFSETQRNKGNFPGRFSGRQFSNSRSEMNVSTLELGDSALYLCASRSAGGNEQYFGPGTRLTVT.

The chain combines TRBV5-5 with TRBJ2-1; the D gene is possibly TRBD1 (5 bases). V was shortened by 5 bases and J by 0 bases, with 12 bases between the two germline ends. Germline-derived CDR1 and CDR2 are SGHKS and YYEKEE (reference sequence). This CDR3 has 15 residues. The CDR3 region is CASSSGQYSYNEQFF. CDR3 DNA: TGTGCCAGCAGTTCCGGACAATACTCCTACAATGAGCAGTTCTTC.

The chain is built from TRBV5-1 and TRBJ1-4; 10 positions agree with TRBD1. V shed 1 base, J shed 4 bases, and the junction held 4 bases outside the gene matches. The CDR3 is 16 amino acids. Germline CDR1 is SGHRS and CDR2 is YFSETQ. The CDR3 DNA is TGCGCCAGCAGCTTGACCCGGACAGGGGGTAATGAAAAACTGTTTTTT. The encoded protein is CASSLTRTGGNEKLFF. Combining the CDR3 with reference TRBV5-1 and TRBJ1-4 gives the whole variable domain KAGVTQTPRYLIKTRGQQVTLSCSPISGHRSVSWYQQTPGQGLQFLFEYFSETQRNKGNFPGRFSGRQFSNSRSEMNVSTLELGDSALYLCASSLTRTGGNEKLFFGSGTQLSVL.

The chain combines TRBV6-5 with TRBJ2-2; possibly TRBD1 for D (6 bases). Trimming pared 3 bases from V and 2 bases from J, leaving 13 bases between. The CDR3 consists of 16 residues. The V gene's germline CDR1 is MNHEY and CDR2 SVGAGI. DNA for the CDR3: TGTGCCAGCAGTTATCCCGGGACACCTAACACCGGGGAGCTGTTTTTT. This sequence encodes CASSYPGTPNTGELFF.

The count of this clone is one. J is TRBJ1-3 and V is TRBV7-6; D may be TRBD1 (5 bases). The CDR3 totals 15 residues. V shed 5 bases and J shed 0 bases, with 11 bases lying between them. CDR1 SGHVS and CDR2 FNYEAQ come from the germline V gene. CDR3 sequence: CASSLQGPSGNTIYF. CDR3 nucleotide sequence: TGTGCCAGCAGCCTTCAGGGACCCTCTGGAAACACCATATATTTT. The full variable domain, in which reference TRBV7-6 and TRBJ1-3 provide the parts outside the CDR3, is GAGVSQSPRYKVTKRGQDVALRCDPISGHVSLYWYRQALGQGPEFLTYFNYEAQQDKSGLPNDRFSAERPEGSISTLTIQRTEQRDSAMYRCASSLQGPSGNTIYFGEGSWLTVV.

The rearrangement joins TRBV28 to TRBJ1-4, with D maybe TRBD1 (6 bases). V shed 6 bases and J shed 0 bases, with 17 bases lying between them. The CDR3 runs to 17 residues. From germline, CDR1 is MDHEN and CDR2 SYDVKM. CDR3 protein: CASRVRRGKPTNEKLFF. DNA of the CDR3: TGTGCCAGCAGGGTCCGAAGGGGGAAACCAACTAATGAAAAACTGTTTTTT.

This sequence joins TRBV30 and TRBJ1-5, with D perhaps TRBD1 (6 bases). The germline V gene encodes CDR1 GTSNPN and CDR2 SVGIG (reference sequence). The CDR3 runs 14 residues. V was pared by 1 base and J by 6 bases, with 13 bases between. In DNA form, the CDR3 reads TGTGCCTGGAGTGCAGGGGTTAGAGTTCAGCCCCAGCATTTT. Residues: CAWSAGVRVQPQHF.

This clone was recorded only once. The CDR3 loop is CASSLDLMGEQFF. CDR3 nucleotide sequence: TGTGCCAGCAGTTTGGACCTGATGGGTGAGCAGTTCTTC. The chain links TRBV28 to TRBJ2-1; D remains ambiguous. V lost 3 bases and J lost 9, with 12 bases in between. The CDR3 extends over 13 amino acids. Germline V gene sequence: CDR1 MDHEN, CDR2 SYDVKM.

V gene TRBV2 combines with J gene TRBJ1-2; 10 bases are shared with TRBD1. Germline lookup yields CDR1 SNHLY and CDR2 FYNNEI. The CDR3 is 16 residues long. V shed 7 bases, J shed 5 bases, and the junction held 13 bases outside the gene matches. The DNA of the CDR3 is TGTGCCAGCACCTTTTCCGGGACAGGGGCTTTTTATGGCTACACCTTC. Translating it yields CASTFSGTGAFYGYTF.

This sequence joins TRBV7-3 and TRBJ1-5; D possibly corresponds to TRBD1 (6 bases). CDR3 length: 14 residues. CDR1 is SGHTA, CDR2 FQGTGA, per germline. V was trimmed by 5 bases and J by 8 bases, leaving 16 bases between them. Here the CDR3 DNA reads TGTGCCAGCAGCCAACAGGGAGGTGGTGAGCCCCAGCATTTT. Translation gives CASSQQGGGEPQHF.

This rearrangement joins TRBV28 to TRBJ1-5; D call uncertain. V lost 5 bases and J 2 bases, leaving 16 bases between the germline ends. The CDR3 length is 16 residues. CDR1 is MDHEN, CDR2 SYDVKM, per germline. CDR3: CASSLPPGRGNQPQHF. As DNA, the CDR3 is TGTGCCAGCAGTCTACCCCCGGGGAGAGGCAATCAGCCCCAGCATTTT. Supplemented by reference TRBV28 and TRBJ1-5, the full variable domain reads DVKVTQSSRYLVKRTGEKVFLECVQDMDHENMFWYRQDPGLGLRLIYFSYDVKMKEKGDIPEGYSVSREKKERFSLILESASTNQTSMYLCASSLPPGRGNQPQHFGDGTRLSIL.

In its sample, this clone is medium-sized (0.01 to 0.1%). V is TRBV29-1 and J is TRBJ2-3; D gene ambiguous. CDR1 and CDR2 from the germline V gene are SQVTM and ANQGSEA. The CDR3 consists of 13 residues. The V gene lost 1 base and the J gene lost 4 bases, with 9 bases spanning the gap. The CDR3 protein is CSVEGVVPDTQYF. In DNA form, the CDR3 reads TGCAGCGTTGAAGGGGTAGTTCCAGATACGCAGTATTTT.

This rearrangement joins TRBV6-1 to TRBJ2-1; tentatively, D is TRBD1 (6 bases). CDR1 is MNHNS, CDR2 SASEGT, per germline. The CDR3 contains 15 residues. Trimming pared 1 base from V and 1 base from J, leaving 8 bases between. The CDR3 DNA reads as TGTGCCAGCAGTGAAGTGAGGGGGTCCTACAATGAGCAGTTCTTC. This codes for CASSEVRGSYNEQFF.

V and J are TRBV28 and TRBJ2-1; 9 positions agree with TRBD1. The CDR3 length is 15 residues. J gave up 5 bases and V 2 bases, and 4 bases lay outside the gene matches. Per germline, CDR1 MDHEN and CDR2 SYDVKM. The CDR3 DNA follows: TGTGCCAGCAGTTTAAGGGACAGGGACCACAATGAGCAGTTCTTC. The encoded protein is CASSLRDRDHNEQFF. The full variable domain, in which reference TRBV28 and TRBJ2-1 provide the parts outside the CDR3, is DVKVTQSSRYLVKRTGEKVFLECVQDMDHENMFWYRQDPGLGLRLIYFSYDVKMKEKGDIPEGYSVSREKKERFSLILESASTNQTSMYLCASSLRDRDHNEQFFGPGTRLTVL.

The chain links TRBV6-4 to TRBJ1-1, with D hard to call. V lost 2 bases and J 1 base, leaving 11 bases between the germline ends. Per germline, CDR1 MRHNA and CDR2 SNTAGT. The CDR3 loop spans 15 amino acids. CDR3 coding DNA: TGTGCCAGCAGTGACCCAAACCCAGGGAACACTGAAGCTTTCTTT. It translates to CASSDPNPGNTEAFF.

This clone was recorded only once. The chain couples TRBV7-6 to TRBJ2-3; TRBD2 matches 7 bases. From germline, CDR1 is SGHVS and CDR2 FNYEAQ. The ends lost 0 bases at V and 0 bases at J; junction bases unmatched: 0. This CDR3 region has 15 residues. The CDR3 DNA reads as TGTGCCAGCAGCTTAGCGGGGGGGAGCACAGATACGCAGTATTTT. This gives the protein CASSLAGGSTDTQYF.

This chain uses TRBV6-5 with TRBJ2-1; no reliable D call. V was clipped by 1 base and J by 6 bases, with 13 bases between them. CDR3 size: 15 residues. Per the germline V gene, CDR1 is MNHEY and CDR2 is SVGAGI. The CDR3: CASSYFPNPPNEQFF. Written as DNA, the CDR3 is TGTGCCAGCAGTTACTTCCCAAACCCCCCCAATGAGCAGTTCTTC.

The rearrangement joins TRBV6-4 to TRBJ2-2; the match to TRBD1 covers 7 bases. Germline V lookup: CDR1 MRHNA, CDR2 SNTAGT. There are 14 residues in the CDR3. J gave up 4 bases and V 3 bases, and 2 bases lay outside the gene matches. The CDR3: CASSEKGATGELFF. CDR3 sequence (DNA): TGTGCCAGCAGTGAAAAGGGGGCCACCGGGGAGCTGTTTTTT.

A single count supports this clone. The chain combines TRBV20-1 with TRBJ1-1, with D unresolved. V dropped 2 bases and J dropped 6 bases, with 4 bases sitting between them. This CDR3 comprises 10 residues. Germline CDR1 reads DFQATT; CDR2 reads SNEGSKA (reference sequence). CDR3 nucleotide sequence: TGCAGTGCTAGAAGCCCTGAAGCTTTCTTT. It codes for CSARSPEAFF.

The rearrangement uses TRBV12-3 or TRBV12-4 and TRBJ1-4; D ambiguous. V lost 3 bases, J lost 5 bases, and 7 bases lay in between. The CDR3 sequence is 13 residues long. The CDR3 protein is CASSLGGNEKLFF. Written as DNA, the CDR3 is TGTGCCAGCAGTTTGGGCGGGAATGAAAAACTGTTTTTT.

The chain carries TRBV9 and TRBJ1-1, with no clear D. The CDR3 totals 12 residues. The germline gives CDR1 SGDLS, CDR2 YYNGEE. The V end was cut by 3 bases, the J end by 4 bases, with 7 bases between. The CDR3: CASSGTVTEAFF. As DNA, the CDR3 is TGTGCCAGCAGCGGGACGGTCACTGAAGCTTTCTTT. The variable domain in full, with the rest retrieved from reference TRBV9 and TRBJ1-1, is DSGVTQTPKHLITATGQRVTLRCSPRSGDLSVYWYQQSLDQGLQFLIQYYNGEERAKGNILERFSAQQFPDLHSELNLSSLELGDSALYFCASSGTVTEAFFGQGTRLTVV.